The sequence of this TCR beta chain was determined in a study of blood T cell repertoires in COVID-19. The wider study: Acute-phase and convalescent COVID-19 samples originated in the United States, Italy and Spain. T cells, B-cell-depleted T cells, or PBMCs provided the cDNA or gDNA that served as material.

The length of the CDR3 is 14 residues. Per germline, CDR1 MGHDK and CDR2 SYGVNS. V was cut by 3 bases and J by 10 bases, with 15 bases left in between. Authors' methods: Using reference gene primer amplification, nucleated cell counts were estimated. Some clones are missing from TCRdb's copy, which holds only in-frame ones; the method was immunoSEQ multiplex PCR. Clone size and V and J calls were adopted from that table, with D and trimming inferred from the DNA. The table records approximately 68,000 clones, roughly 82% of them present only once. The material sequenced was peripheral blood. This receptor was taken from a human donor in a cohort sampled during active COVID-19. J is TRBJ1-4 and V is TRBV25-1; D may be TRBD1 (6 bases). DNA for the CDR3: TGTGCCAGCAGTGACCTATTGGACAGCCTAAAACTGTTTTTT. Its protein product is CASSDLLDSLKLFF.